This TCR beta chain was captured by sequencing in a study of blood T cell repertoires in COVID-19. Germline V gene sequence: CDR1 KGHDR, CDR2 SFDVKD. CDR3 length equals 13 residues. The V end was cut by 7 bases, the J end by 7 bases, with 15 bases between. Repertoires were generated with immunoSEQ multiplex PCR, while TCRdb's copy carries only in-frame clones and drops some. The sample holds some 300,000 clones; roughly 90% are singletons and the top ten take almost 4%. This TCR derives from a woman between 25 and 40 years old who had been exposed to COVID-19. V and J are TRBV24-1 and TRBJ1-1; D is unclear. Specimen: PBMCs or T cells enriched from blood (not recorded which). The CDR3 DNA is TGTGCCACCAGACCCTCGTCGGCGGGTGAAGCTTTCTTT. Amino acids: CATRPSSAGEAFF.